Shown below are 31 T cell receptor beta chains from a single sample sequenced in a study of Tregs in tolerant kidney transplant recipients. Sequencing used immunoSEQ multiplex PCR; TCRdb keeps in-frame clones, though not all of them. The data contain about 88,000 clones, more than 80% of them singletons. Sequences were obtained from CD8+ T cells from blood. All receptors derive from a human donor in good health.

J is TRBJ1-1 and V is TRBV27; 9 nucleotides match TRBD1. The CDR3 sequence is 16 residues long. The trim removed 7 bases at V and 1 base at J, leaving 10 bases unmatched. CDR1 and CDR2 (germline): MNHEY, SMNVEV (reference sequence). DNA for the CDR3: TGTGCCAGCAAACCTCCGGGACAGGGAACGAACACTGAAGCTTTCTTT. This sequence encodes CASKPPGQGTNTEAFF.

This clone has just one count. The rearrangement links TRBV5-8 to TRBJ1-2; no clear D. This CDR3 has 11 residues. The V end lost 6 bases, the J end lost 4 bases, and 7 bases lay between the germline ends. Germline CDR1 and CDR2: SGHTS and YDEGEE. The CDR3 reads CASTPGYGYTF. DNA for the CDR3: TGTGCCAGCACCCCAGGCTATGGCTACACCTTC.

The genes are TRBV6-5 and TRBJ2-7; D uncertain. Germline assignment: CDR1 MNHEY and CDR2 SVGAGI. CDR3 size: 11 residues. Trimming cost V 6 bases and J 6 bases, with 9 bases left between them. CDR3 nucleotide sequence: TGTGCCAGCAGACGAGGACCCGAGCAGTACTTC. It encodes CASRRGPEQYF.

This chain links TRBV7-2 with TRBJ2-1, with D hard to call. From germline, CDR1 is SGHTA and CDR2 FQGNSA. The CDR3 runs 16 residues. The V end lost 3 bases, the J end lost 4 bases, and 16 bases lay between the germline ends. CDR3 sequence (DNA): TGTGCCAGCAGCTTCGAGGTAATCCCCACATACAATGAGCAGTTCTTC. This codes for CASSFEVIPTYNEQFF.

The CDR3 protein is CASSPIESRVPYEQYF. The CDR3 DNA reads as TGCGCCAGCAGCCCTATCGAATCCAGGGTTCCCTACGAGCAGTACTTC. The genes are TRBV4-1 and TRBJ2-7; possible D gene TRBD1, 5 bases. CDR3 length: 16 amino acids. With 4 bases removed from V and 2 bases from J, the gap between germline ends came to 18 bases. Germline assignment: CDR1 MGHRA and CDR2 YSYEKL.

CDR3 coding DNA: TGTGCCAGCAGTTTGGGACAGAGCACCGGGGAGCTGTTTTTT. This codes for CASSLGQSTGELFF. This chain joins TRBV9 and TRBJ2-2, with 7 bases aligning to TRBD1. CDR1 and CDR2 from the germline V gene are SGDLS and YYNGEE. The CDR3 sequence is 14 residues long. The V segment lost 5 bases and the J segment 4 bases; nucleotides outside the gene matches: 5.

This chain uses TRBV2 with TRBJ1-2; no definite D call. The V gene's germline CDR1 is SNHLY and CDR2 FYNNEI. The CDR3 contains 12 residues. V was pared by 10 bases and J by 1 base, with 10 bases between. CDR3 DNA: TGTGCCAACGAACTAGATAACTATGGCTACACCTTC. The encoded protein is CANELDNYGYTF.

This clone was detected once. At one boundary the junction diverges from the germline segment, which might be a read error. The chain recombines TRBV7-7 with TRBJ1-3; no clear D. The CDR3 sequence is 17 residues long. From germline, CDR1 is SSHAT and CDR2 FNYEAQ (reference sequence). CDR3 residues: CASSPLGNWISGNTIYF. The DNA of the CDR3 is TGTGCTAGCAGCCCGCTAGGGAACTGGATCTCTGGAAACACCATATATTTT.

CDR3 bases: TGTGCCAGCAGTGAAGTAGGGGGCTTAAGCACAGATACGCAGTATTTT. It specifies CASSEVGGLSTDTQYF. V is TRBV6-1 and J is TRBJ2-3, with 7 bases that match TRBD1. The trim removed 1 base at V and 0 bases at J, leaving 4 bases unmatched. The CDR3 is 16 amino acids. Germline CDR1 MNHNS, CDR2 SASEGT.

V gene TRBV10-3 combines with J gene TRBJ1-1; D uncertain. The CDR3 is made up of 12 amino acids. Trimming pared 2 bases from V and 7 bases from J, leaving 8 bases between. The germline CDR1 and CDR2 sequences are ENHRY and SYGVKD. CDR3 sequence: CAISEPEIEAFF. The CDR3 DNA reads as TGTGCCATCAGTGAGCCGGAGATTGAAGCTTTCTTT.

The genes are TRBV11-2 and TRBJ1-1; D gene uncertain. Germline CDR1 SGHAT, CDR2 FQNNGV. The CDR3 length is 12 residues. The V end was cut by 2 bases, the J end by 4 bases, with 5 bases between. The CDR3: CASSLMTTEAFF. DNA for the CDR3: TGTGCCAGCAGCTTAATGACCACTGAAGCTTTCTTT.

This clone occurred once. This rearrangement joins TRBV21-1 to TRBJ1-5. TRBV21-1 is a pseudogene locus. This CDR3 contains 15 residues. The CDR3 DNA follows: TGTGCCAGCAGCAAAGGGGAGAGCGACGATCAGCCCCAGCATTTT. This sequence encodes CASSKGESDDQPQHF.

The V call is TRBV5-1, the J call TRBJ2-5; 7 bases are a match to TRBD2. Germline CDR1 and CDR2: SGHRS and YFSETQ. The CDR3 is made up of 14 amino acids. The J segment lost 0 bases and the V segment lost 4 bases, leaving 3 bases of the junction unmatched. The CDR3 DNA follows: TGCGCCAGCAGCCCAGCGGGGAACCAAGAGACCCAGTACTTC. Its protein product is CASSPAGNQETQYF.

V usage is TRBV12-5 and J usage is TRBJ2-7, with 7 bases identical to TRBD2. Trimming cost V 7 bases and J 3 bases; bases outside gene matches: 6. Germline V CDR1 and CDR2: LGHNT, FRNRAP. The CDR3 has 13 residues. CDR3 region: CASASPGGYEQYF. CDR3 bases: TGTGCTAGTGCCTCCCCGGGGGGCTACGAGCAGTACTTC.

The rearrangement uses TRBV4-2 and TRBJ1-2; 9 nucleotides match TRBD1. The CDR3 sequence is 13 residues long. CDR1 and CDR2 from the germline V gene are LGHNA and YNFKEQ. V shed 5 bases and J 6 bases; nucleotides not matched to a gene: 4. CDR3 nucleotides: TGTGCCAGCAGCTTAGGGACAGGGAATGGCTACACCTTC. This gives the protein CASSLGTGNGYTF.

For the CDR3, the DNA is TGCGCCAGCAGCCGCAGTTTGAGCGGGGGTGCGAACACCGGGGAGCTGTTTTTT. It encodes CASSRSLSGGANTGELFF. The V and J genes are TRBV5-1 and TRBJ2-2; 8 positions agree with TRBD2. Trimming at V came to 4 bases and at J to 0 bases, leaving 11 bases not matched to a gene. The germline V gene encodes CDR1 SGHRS and CDR2 YFSETQ. CDR3 length: 18 residues.

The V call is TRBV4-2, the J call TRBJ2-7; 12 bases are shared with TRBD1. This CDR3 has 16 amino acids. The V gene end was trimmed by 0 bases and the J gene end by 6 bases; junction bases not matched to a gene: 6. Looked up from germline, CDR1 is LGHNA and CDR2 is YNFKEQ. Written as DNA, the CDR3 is TGTGCCAGCAGCCAAGATCCGGGACAGGGGGCGACCGAGCAGTACTTC. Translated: CASSQDPGQGATEQYF.

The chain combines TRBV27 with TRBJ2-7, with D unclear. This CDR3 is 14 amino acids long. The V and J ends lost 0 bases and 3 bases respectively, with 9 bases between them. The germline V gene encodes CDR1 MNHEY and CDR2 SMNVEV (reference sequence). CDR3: CASSLSGQVYEQYF. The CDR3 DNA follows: TGTGCCAGCAGTTTATCGGGTCAGGTCTACGAGCAGTACTTC.

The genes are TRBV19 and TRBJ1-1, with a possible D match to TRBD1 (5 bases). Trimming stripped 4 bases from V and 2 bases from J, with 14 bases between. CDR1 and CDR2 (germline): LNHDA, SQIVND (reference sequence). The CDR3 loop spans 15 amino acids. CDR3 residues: CASSNQGLINTEAFF. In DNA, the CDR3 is TGTGCCAGTAGTAACCAGGGCCTGATCAACACTGAAGCTTTCTTT.

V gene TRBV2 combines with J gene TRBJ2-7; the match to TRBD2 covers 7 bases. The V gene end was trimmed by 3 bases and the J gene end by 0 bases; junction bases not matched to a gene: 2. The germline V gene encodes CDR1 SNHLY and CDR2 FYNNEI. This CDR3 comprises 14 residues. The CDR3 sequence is CASSEPSGSYEQYF. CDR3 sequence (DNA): TGTGCCAGCAGTGAGCCTAGCGGCTCCTACGAGCAGTACTTC. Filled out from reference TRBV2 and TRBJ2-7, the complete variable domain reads EPEVTQTPSHQVTQMGQEVILRCVPISNHLYFYWYRQILGQKVEFLVSFYNNEISEKSEIFDDQFSVERPDGSNFTLKIRSTKLEDSAMYFCASSEPSGSYEQYFGPGTRLTVT.

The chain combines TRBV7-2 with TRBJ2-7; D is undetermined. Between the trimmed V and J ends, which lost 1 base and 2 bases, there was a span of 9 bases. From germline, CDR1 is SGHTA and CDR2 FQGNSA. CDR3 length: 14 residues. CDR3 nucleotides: TGTGCCAGCAGCTTAGGCCTAGGACCCTACGAGCAGTACTTC. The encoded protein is CASSLGLGPYEQYF.

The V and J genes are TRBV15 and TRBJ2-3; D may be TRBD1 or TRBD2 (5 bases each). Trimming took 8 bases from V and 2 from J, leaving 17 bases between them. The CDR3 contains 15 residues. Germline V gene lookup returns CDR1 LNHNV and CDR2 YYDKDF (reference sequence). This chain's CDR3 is CATVGATPHTDTQYF. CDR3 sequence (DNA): TGTGCCACCGTCGGGGCTACCCCTCACACAGATACGCAGTATTTT.

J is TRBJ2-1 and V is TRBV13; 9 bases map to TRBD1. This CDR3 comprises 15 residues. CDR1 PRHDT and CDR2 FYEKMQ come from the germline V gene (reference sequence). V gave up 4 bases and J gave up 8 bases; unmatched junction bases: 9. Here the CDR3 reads CASSYPGTGSYEQFF. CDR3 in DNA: TGTGCCAGCAGCTACCCCGGGACAGGGAGCTATGAGCAGTTCTTC.

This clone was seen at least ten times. The CDR3 is CASTDRDGYTF. CDR3 DNA sequence: TGTGCCAGCACAGACAGGGATGGCTACACCTTC. The chain uses TRBV7-9 and TRBJ1-2, with 7 bases aligning to TRBD1. Germline CDR1 is SEHNR and CDR2 is FQNEAQ (reference sequence). The V gene end was trimmed by 7 bases and the J gene end by 6 bases; junction bases not matched to a gene: 2. This CDR3 has 11 amino acids.

In DNA form, the CDR3 reads TGTGCCAGCAGCTTGGCCACCGGGGAGCTGTTTTTT. Its protein is CASSLATGELFF. The J gene is TRBJ2-2, the V gene TRBV5-6; D is undetermined. The V gene lost 0 bases and the J gene lost 4 bases, with 1 base spanning the gap. Germline loops: CDR1 SGHDT, CDR2 YYEEEE. This CDR3 is built from 12 residues.

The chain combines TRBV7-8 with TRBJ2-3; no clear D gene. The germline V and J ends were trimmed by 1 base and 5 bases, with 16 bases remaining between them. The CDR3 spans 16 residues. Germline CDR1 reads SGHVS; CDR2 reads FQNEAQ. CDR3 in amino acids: CASSLVGSKGVDTQYF. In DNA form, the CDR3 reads TGTGCCAGCAGCTTAGTTGGTTCCAAGGGTGTAGATACGCAGTATTTT.

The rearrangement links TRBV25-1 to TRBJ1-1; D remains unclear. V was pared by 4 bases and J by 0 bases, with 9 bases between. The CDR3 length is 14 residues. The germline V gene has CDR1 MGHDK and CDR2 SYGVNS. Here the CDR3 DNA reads TGTGCCAGCAGTGCTACAGAGGTGAACACTGAAGCTTTCTTT. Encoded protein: CASSATEVNTEAFF.

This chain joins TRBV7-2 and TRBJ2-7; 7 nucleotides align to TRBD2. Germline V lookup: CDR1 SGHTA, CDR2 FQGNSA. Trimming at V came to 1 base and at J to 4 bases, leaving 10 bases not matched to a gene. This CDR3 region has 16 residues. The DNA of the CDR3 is TGTGCCAGCAGCTTAGAGTCCGCGGGGGTACGGTACGAGCAGTACTTC. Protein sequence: CASSLESAGVRYEQYF.

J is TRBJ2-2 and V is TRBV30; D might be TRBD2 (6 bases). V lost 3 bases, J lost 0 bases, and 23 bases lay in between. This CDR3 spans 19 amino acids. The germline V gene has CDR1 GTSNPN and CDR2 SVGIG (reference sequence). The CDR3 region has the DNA TGTGCCTGGAGCGCGGAGGCTCTAGCGCCTTATACGAACACCGGGGAGCTGTTTTTT. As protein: CAWSAEALAPYTNTGELFF.

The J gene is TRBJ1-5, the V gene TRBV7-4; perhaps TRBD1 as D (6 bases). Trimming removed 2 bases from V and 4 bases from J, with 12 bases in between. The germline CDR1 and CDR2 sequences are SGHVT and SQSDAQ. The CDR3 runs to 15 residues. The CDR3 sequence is CASSLLATGNQPQHF. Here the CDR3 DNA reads TGTGCCAGCAGCTTACTAGCAACAGGGAATCAGCCCCAGCATTTT.

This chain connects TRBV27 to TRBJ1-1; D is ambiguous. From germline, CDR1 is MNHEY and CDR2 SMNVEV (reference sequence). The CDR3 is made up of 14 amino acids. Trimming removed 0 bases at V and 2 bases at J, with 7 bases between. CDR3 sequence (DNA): TGTGCCAGCAGTTTATCGTTCGGAAACACTGAAGCTTTCTTT. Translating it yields CASSLSFGNTEAFF.